The clone carrying this T cell receptor beta chain has a handful of counts. The authors drew 8.5 to 10 milliliters of peripheral blood from each donor. These data belong to a study of blood T cells in healthy people across ages. Together with a sample-barcoded 5' primer, a J-beta primer mix was included in a second PCR lasting roughly 6 to 12 cycles. Each of the cDNA molecules was tagged by a template-switch adaptor with 12 random nucleotides. Researchers report that each sample yielded at least 3 million CDR3-containing paired-end reads. TCRdb re-called the 5' RACE reads through MiXCR, storing one row per CDR3 protein. The repertoire holds about 1.1 million distinct CDR3 sequences, with roughly two fifths as singletons. The sequenced material came from blood. The receptor comes from a man between 18 and 29 years old in good health.

The CDR3, as DNA: TGTGCCAGCAGCTCTAGCGGGGCCCGGGCGGATACGCAGTATTTT. Amino acids: CASSSSGARADTQYF. The chain links TRBV7-2 to TRBJ2-3; TRBD2 matches 9 bases. V trimming: 4 bases; J trimming: 6 bases; junction bases outside the gene matches: 8. This CDR3 region has 15 residues. Germline V gene sequence: CDR1 SGHTA, CDR2 FQGNSA.